The 5 T cell receptor beta chains below were found in one sample sequenced in a study of technical replicates of blood from a handful of donors (dated by TCRdb to the late 2010s). The method behind the library was the immunoSEQ multiplex PCR assay. Not all clones reach the TCRdb copy of this immuneACCESS table, which keeps in-frame sequences only. Checked studies attribute under half of the gap to unresolved V genes and leave the rest unexplained. Across this sample there are around 84,000 clones, with 90% to 95% seen only once. The top ten clonotypes cover more than 0.2% of the sample. Sequences were obtained from T cells isolated from PBMCs. These TCRs come from a human donor in good health.

V is TRBV4-1 and J is TRBJ2-5; tentative D call: TRBD2 (7 bases). Trimming left V 4 bases short and J 6 bases short, with 15 bases between. This CDR3 comprises 14 residues. The germline gives CDR1 MGHRA, CDR2 YSYEKL. CDR3 bases: TGCGCCAGCAGCCCCATCGGGGGGCTTAAGACCCAGTACTTC. Protein product: CASSPIGGLKTQYF.

The rearrangement uses TRBV7-6 and TRBJ2-3, with 9 bases identical to TRBD2. Trimming at V came to 5 bases and at J to 4 bases, leaving 13 bases not matched to a gene. This CDR3 comprises 17 residues. The germline CDR1 and CDR2 sequences are SGHVS and FNYEAQ. CDR3 region: CASSPVARGGVADTQYF. The DNA of the CDR3 is TGTGCCAGCAGCCCGGTTGCGCGGGGGGGCGTCGCAGATACGCAGTATTTT.

CDR3: CASSLGEGVEAFF. The CDR3 region has the DNA TGTGCCAGCAGTCTAGGGGAGGGGGTTGAAGCTTTCTTT. This rearrangement joins TRBV6-5 to TRBJ1-1; a possible D gene is TRBD1 (6 bases). V lost 5 bases and J 7 bases, leaving 14 bases between the germline ends. Germline V gene data show CDR1 as MNHEY and CDR2 as SVGAGI. CDR3 length: 13 amino acids.

The chain employs TRBV30 and TRBJ1-3; perhaps TRBD1 as D (6 bases). CDR1 and CDR2 from the germline V gene are GTSNPN and SVGIG (reference sequence). The V and J ends lost 4 bases and 2 bases respectively, with 15 bases between them. The CDR3 length is 15 residues. CDR3 nucleotides: TGTGCCTGGAACGGACGGGGGGGCGCTGGAAACACCATATATTTT. Amino acids: CAWNGRGGAGNTIYF.

The V gene is TRBV14, the J gene TRBJ1-4, with TRBD1 identical over 9 bases. V was clipped by 3 bases and J by 8 bases; unmatched bases: 7. Germline V gene data show CDR1 as SGHDN and CDR2 as FVKESK. The CDR3 is 15 amino acids. The CDR3 sequence: CASSQTRDRDEKLFF. The CDR3 DNA reads TGTGCCAGCAGCCAGACCCGGGACAGGGACGAAAAACTGTTTTTT.